This TCR beta chain was documented in a study of blood T cell repertoires in COVID-19 (dated by TCRdb to the early 2020s). Study-wide context: Samples covering the acute and convalescent phases of COVID-19 were provided by collaborators in the United States, Italy and Spain. The repertoires were released in a freely available public database meant as a resource for research on the immune response to SARS-CoV-2. Sample metadata almost always included a de-identified subject ID, COVID-19 status, age in years and sex. Deeply sampled blood TCRbeta repertoires from subjects exposed to, actively infected with, or recovered from COVID-19 were included in the dataset. The samples were drawn from the first 160 participants of the ongoing ImmuneRACE study and from 950 to 1,500 subjects provided by 6 global collaborators. The prospective study material was composed of cDNA or gDNA derived from T cells, B-cell-depleted T cells, or PBMCs. Where available, HLA class I and class II types were taken from metadata supplied by the sample provider and were not determined by assay-based typing.

Findings and caveats that apply to the study as a whole: The amount of clinical and demographic metadata varied by source and participant and was provided uncurated.

As for this clone: Its antigen has not been determined. One base away there is no much larger clone; base qualities are not given.

The CDR3 runs 12 amino acids, cysteine and phenylalanine included. Only the CDR3 region is kept as DNA, spanning 36 bases read in frame from base 1. Based on the germline V gene, the CDR1 and CDR2 sequences are SGHAT and FQNNGV. Trimming at the junction amounts to 2 bases on V and 7 bases on J, and the germline ends lie 8 bases apart. Participants in the prospective study were aged roughly 18 to 90 years, lived in 20 to 30 United States geographic areas, and enrolled through a virtual design. In the prospective study, participants were assigned to cohorts based on the clinical history participants reported in a screening survey and a study questionnaire. For ImmuneRACE Cohort 3, a participant was defined as recovered based on two consecutive negative NP/OP PCR tests, clearance by a healthcare professional, or resolution of symptoms. Mobile phlebotomists in the prospective study collected whole blood, serum and a nasopharyngeal or oropharyngeal swab from every participant. Prospective study participants could optionally give additional blood draws and questionnaires over a 2-month period. Prospective study blood samples were shipped either frozen or at room temperature before DNA extraction.

TCRbeta CDR3 regions were amplified from genomic DNA using the immunoSEQ Assay, a bias-controlled multiplex PCR. Per the original workflow: Within the assay, amplification of reference gene primers was used to estimate how many nucleated cells each sample contained. Sequence reads were collapsed and filtered to measure the absolute abundance of every unique TCRbeta CDR3 rearrangement. Productive Simpson clonality was computed per sample as the square root of Simpson's diversity index over productive rearrangements. Entries here come from immuneACCESS through TCRdb and include only in-frame sequences with V and J called. Some clones fail to appear in such tables; in the studies checked, an unresolved V gene covers under half of the shortfall, and the cause of the remainder is unknown. That table gives V, J and clone size, and the DNA gave D and trimming. The sample records about 180,000 clones, around 90% of which are singletons. The ten largest account for around 9.5% of the sample.

Sequencing input: PBMCs or T cells enriched from blood (not recorded which). This chain joins TRBV11-2 to TRBJ1-1, and possibly TRBD1, on 6 matching bases. This TCR derives from a woman between 18 and 29 years old who had recovered from COVID-19. The CDR3: CASSLQGIEAFF. The DNA sequence reads TGTGCCAGCAGCTTACAGGGGATTGAAGCTTTCTTT.